This section outlines one T cell receptor beta chain sequence together with its context. V lost 4 bases and J lost 2, with 9 bases in between. Looked up from germline, CDR1 is SGHTA and CDR2 is FQGNSA. The CDR3 contains 13 residues. These data come from a study of cytotoxic CD8 clonotypes in ibrutinib-treated CLL. Turning to the study itself: The group held more than 10 relapsed/refractory and roughly 14 treatment-naive patients, with under 18 IGHV unmutated. Each sample contained, on average, approximately 230,000 productive templates and tens of thousands of productive rearrangements.

The assay was immunoSEQ multiplex PCR, and TCRdb's table has in-frame clones only and misses some. The sample shows tens of thousands of clones, 90% of them seen only once. Sequences were derived from PBMCs, sampled after 12 months of ibrutinib treatment. This TCR came from a human donor with chronic lymphocytic leukemia. The chain has TRBV7-2 and TRBJ2-7; D gene ambiguous. The CDR3 spells CASSSFGPYEQYF. The CDR3 DNA sequence: TGTGCCAGCAGCTCATTCGGCCCCTACGAGCAGTACTTC.